This T cell receptor beta chain derives from a study of T cell repertoires in cytomegalovirus infection (dated by TCRdb to the late 2010s). Regarding the study in general: Because public TCR beta signatures pointed to carriage of CMV infection together with the matching HLA type, the HLA type of each donor mattered for the analysis.

The instrument given in TCRdb is Illumina HiSeq 1500. TCRdb trimmed public reads at Q25 via fastp, called clones via MiXCR and kept in-frame beta chains. A single entry per CDR3 protein holds the most common genes and DNA from its merged rows. The sample has roughly 45,000 distinct CDR3 sequences on record, roughly 22% of them singletons. Roughly 18% of the sample is in the top ten clones. On the study overall, not on this receptor specifically: The ex vivo response was dominated by HLA-C-restricted CMV-specific TCR beta clonotypes, which also provided the single most frequent clonotype in two of eight donors. In both this cohort and an independent roughly 400-donor cohort, the cumulative frequency of public TCR beta family members distinguished carriers of CMV infection plus the relevant HLA type.

Note on this clonotype: What antigen it recognizes has not been identified. No much larger clone exists at a distance of one base, and base qualities are not known.

CDR1 and CDR2 are read off the germline V gene as MGHRA and YSYEKL. At the junction V is shortened by 4 bases and J by 2 bases, with 8 bases in between. The CDR3 contains 13 residues, cysteine and phenylalanine counted. Just CDR3 DNA is preserved here, 39 bases in frame from base 1. Sequencing input: PBMCs, sequenced either directly or after in vitro stimulation (not recorded which). In this chain, TRBV4-1 is recombined with TRBJ2-5, with the D gene not confidently named. This receptor was obtained from a human donor in good health (CMV status not recorded). Some clones in this sample may be carry-over from other donors' samples. The CDR3 reads CASSRAVQETQYF. The nucleotide sequence reads as follows: TGCGCCAGCAGCCGGGCGGTTCAAGAGACCCAGTACTTC.